This passage covers 2 T cell receptor beta chains from one sample sequenced in a study of blood T cell repertoires in COVID-19. Clones were read by immunoSEQ multiplex PCR, and TCRdb kept only the in-frame ones, dropping some. The table has approximately 180,000 clones, less than 85% seen once; the top ten hold approximately 4.7%. What was sequenced was PBMCs or T cells enriched from blood (not recorded which). Receptors originate from an older woman with acute COVID-19.

Only one count was recorded for this clone. The chain uses TRBV10-2 and TRBJ1-5, with 8 positions matching TRBD1. CDR1 WSHSY and CDR2 SAAADI come from the germline V gene. V was clipped by 6 bases and J by 5 bases; unmatched bases: 3. CDR3 length: 13 amino acids. The CDR3 loop reads CASRDREDQPQHF. The CDR3 region has the DNA TGCGCCAGCAGGGACAGGGAAGATCAGCCCCAGCATTTT.

This chain connects TRBV7-8 to TRBJ2-1, with D maybe TRBD2 (5 bases). The V gene's germline CDR1 is SGHVS and CDR2 FQNEAQ. The CDR3 length is 13 residues. V was trimmed by 0 bases and J by 8 bases, leaving 8 bases between them. The CDR3 nucleotides are TGTGCCAGCAGCTTAGCCTCTAGCTATGAGCAGTTCTTC. Translating gives CASSLASSYEQFF. The variable domain in full, completed from reference TRBV7-8 and TRBJ2-1, reads GAGVSQSPRYKVAKRGQDVALRCDPISGHVSLFWYQQALGQGPEFLTYFQNEAQLDKSGLPSDRFFAERPEGSVSTLKIQRTQQEDSAVYLCASSLASSYEQFFGPGTRLTVL.